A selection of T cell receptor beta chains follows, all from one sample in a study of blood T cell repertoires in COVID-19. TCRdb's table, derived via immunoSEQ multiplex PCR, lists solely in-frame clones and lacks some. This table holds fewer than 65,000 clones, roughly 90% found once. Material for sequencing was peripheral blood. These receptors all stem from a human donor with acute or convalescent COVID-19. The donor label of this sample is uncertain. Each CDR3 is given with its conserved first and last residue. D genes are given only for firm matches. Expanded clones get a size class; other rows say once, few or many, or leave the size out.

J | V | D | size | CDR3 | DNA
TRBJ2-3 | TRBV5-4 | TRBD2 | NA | CASRRTSGGHVSTDTQYF | TGTGCCAGCAGGAGGACAAGCGGGGGCCATGTTAGCACAGATACGCAGTATTTT
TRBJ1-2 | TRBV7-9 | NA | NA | CASSLVGEVGYTF | TGTGCCAGCAGCTTAGTCGGCGAGGTTGGCTACACCTTC
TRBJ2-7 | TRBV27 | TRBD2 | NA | CASSFGTSGSYEQYF | TGTGCCAGCAGTTTCGGGACTAGCGGCTCCTACGAGCAGTACTTC
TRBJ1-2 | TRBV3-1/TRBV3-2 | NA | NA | CASSQGEGEGGYTF | TGTGCCAGCAGCCAAGGGGAGGGGGAAGGTGGCTACACCTTC
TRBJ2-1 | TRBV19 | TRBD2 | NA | CASTLRTSGGDNEQFF | TGTGCCAGTACCCTCCGGACTAGCGGGGGAGACAATGAGCAGTTCTTC
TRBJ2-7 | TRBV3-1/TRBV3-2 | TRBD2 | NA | CASSHTQTSGRREQYF | TGTGCCAGCAGCCACACCCAGACTAGCGGGAGACGCGAGCAGTACTTC
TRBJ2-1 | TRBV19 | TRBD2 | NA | CASSIDGGRGSYNEQFF | TGTGCCAGTAGTATAGACGGCGGGAGAGGGTCCTACAATGAGCAGTTCTTC
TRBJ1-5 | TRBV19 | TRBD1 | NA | CASSTRGQQPQHF | TGTGCCAGTAGCACCAGGGGGCAACAGCCCCAGCATTTT
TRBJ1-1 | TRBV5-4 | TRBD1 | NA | CASSPAGQGYIEAFF | TGTGCCAGCAGCCCGGCTGGACAGGGTTACATTGAAGCTTTCTTT
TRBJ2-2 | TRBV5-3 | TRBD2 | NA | CARSLLTSGANTGELFF | TGTGCCAGAAGCTTGCTTACTAGCGGGGCGAACACCGGGGAGCTGTTTTTT
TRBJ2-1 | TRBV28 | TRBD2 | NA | CASSSGTSSIEQFF | TGTGCCAGCAGTTCAGGGACTAGTTCAATTGAGCAGTTCTTC
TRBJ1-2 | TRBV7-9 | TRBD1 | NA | CASSAPAGQGARGYTF | TGTGCCAGCAGCGCCCCCGCCGGACAGGGGGCTCGAGGCTACACCTTC
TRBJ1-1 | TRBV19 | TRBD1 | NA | CASRDRGQSTEAFF | TGTGCCAGCCGGGACAGGGGGCAGAGCACTGAAGCTTTCTTT
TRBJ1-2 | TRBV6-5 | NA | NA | CASSYSESGGYTF | TGTGCCAGCAGTTACTCAGAGAGTGGTGGCTACACCTTC
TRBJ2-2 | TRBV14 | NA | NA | CASSAQAPNTGELFF | TGTGCCAGCAGCGCACAGGCTCCGAACACCGGGGAGCTGTTTTTT
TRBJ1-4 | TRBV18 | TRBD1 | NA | CASSPGTVATNEKLFF | TGTGCCAGCTCACCGGGGACAGTTGCAACTAATGAAAAACTGTTTTTT
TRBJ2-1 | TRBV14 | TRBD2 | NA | CASSQLLAASYNEQFF | TGTGCCAGCAGCCAATTGCTAGCGGCCTCCTACAATGAGCAGTTCTTC
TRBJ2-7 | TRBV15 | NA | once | CATSRDRANPARGEQYF | TGTGCCACCAGCAGAGATCGCGCCAACCCAGCGAGGGGGGAGCAGTACTTC
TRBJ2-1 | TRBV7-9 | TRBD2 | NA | CASSLVGLAGSSYNEQFF | TGTGCCAGCAGCTTAGTGGGTCTAGCGGGGAGCTCCTACAATGAGCAGTTCTTC
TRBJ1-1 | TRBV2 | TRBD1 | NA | CASSAGTGYSNTEAFF | TGTGCCAGCAGCGCCGGGACAGGGTACTCGAACACTGAAGCTTTCTTT
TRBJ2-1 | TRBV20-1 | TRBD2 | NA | CSASTPLAGGPYNEQFF | TGCAGTGCTAGTACGCCTTTAGCGGGAGGACCTTACAATGAGCAGTTCTTC
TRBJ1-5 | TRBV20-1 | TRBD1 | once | CSASSRQGEGQPQHF | TGCAGTGCTAGTTCACGACAGGGAGAGGGTCAGCCCCAGCATTTT
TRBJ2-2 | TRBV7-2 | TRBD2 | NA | CASSRTRPTGELFF | TGTGCCAGCAGCCGGACTAGACCCACCGGGGAGCTGTTTTTT
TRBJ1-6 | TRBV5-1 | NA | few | CASSLERGGSPLHF | TGCGCCAGCAGCTTGGAAAGGGGGGGTTCACCCCTCCACTTT
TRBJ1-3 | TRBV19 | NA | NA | CASSIRQGSGNTIYF | TGTGCCAGTAGTATCCGGCAGGGGAGTGGAAACACCATATATTTT
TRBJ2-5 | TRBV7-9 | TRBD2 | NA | CASSLPGGGTQYF | TGTGCCAGCAGCCTCCCGGGAGGGGGGACCCAGTACTTC
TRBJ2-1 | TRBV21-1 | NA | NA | CASSKVEGTSNEQFF | TGTGCCAGCAGCAAAGTTGAGGGGACAAGCAATGAGCAGTTCTTC
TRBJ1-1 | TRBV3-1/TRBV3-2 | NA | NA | CASTSSAGKTEAFF | TGTGCCAGCACCTCATCCGCGGGGAAGACTGAAGCTTTCTTT
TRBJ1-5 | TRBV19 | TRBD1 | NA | CASSIDAGGYSNQPQHF | TGTGCCAGTAGTATAGATGCAGGGGGATATAGCAATCAGCCCCAGCATTTT
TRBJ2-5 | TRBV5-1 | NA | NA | CASRQQGHGETQYF | TGCGCCAGCAGACAACAGGGACACGGAGAGACCCAGTACTTC
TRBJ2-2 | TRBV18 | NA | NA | CASSPPEHRELFF | TGTGCCAGCTCCCCACCAGAACACCGGGAGCTGTTTTTT
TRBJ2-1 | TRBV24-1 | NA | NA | CATSDQDTRQFF | TGTGCCACCAGTGACCAGGACACTCGGCAGTTCTTC
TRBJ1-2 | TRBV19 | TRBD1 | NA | CASSRDREAYGYTF | TGTGCCAGTAGTAGGGACAGGGAAGCCTATGGCTACACCTTC
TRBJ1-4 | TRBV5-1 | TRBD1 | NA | CASSLQPTGNNEKLFF | TGCGCCAGCAGCTTGCAACCGACAGGGAACAATGAAAAACTGTTTTTT
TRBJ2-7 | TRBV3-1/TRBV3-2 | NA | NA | CASSQGVYEQYF | TGTGCCAGCAGCCAAGGAGTCTACGAGCAGTACTTC